This TCR beta chain comes out of a study of response to subunit inactivated influenza vaccine. Whole-study findings and limits: Only a handful of new T cells, the authors suggested, are recruited with each seasonal influenza vaccination.

This clonotype was counted between two and nine times. The target antigen is unknown. Using its own MiXCR run on the RT-PCR reads, TCRdb lists one record per CDR3 protein. The sample shows roughly 500,000 distinct CDR3 sequences, about 15% of them seen only once. The source is a man between 50 and 75 years old who received an inactivated influenza vaccine. The specimen was CD4+ T cells sorted from PBMCs, collected 23 months after vaccination.

CDR3 in amino acids: CASRTSDTGELFF. For the CDR3, the DNA is TGTGCCAGCAGGACGTCGGACACCGGGGAGCTGTTTTTT. The chain is built from TRBV27 and TRBJ2-2, with no clear D. Germline CDR1 MNHEY, CDR2 SMNVEV (reference sequence). V was trimmed by 6 bases and J by 3 bases, leaving 8 bases between them. This CDR3 has 13 amino acids.